This T cell receptor beta chain was recorded in a study of PD-1 blockade in classical Hodgkin lymphoma. Broader study findings: A significant rise in TCR diversity by C4D1 was seen for CD4+ but not CD8+ cells. Why repertoires differed is undefined; disease activity or prior therapy possibly contributed. According to reports, newly diagnosed patients had lower baseline TCR diversity than healthy donors, and relapsed/refractory patients had lower baseline TCR diversity still. Patients were excluded if nivolumab began under 1 year after ASCT (the autologous transplant).

Here immunoSEQ multiplex PCR was the method, and the copy in TCRdb shows in-frame clones only, minus some. The sample holds roughly 140,000 clones, around 84% seen once. Every single patient, without exception, relapsed after autologous stem cell transplantation, and brentuximab vedotin exposure varied. The CDR3 has 14 amino acids. Losses at the gene ends were 4 bases for V and 4 bases for J; bases not matched to a gene: 6. Germline V gene sequence: CDR1 SGDLS, CDR2 YYNGEE. This clone was seen once. The antigen remains unidentified. The material was peripheral blood mononuclear cells (PBMCs), obtained before the second cycle of nivolumab. This receptor was identified in a human donor with classical Hodgkin lymphoma. The chain recombines TRBV9 with TRBJ2-7; 9 bases match TRBD1. CDR3 in amino acids: CASSPNDRGYEQYF. CDR3 sequence (DNA): TGTGCCAGCAGCCCCAACGACAGGGGGTACGAGCAGTACTTC.